Listed here is a single T cell receptor beta chain. Trimming pared 0 bases from V and 4 bases from J, leaving 11 bases between. Per germline, CDR1 SGDLS and CDR2 YYNGEE. The CDR3 is 15 residues long. Assay used: immunoSEQ multiplex PCR; TCRdb lists only in-frame clones, some missing. The sample carries about 50,000 clones, around 94% recorded once. The data stem from a study of T cell changes during pregnancy in multiple sclerosis. The sample was CD4+ T cells from peripheral blood mononuclear cells, taken in the third trimester of pregnancy. This chain connects TRBV9 to TRBJ1-5; maybe TRBD1 (5 bases). This receptor was taken from a female donor with multiple sclerosis, enrolled in a pregnancy study. As DNA, the CDR3 is TGTGCCAGCAGCGTAGGTAGGGGCTTTAATCAGCCCCAGCATTTT. Translation: CASSVGRGFNQPQHF.